This T cell receptor (beta chain) originates from a study of blood T cell repertoires in COVID-19. Study summary: Collection of acute and convalescent COVID-19 samples took place in the United States, Italy and Spain. From T cells, B-cell-depleted T cells, or PBMCs came the material, which was cDNA or gDNA.

Sequenced by immunoSEQ multiplex PCR; TCRdb stores in-frame clones only, minus some. The sample includes some 130,000 clones, roughly four fifths of them seen just once. The age range of participants was 18 to 89 years, with residence in under 30 US areas. What the recovered Cohort 3 donors had was two negative PCRs, clearance, or symptom resolution. The CDR3 has 13 residues. Looked up from germline, CDR1 is WNHNN and CDR2 is SYGVQD (reference sequence). J gave up 7 bases and V 3 bases, and 5 bases lay outside the gene matches. The clonotype was recovered from a man younger than 40 who had recovered from COVID-19. Sequencing was carried out using PBMCs or T cells enriched from blood (not recorded which). This chain uses TRBV10-1 with TRBJ1-2, with 7 nucleotides matching TRBD1. The CDR3 DNA follows: TGCGCCAGCAGTGAATCCAGGGGGTTTGGCTACACCTTC. Encoded protein: CASSESRGFGYTF.